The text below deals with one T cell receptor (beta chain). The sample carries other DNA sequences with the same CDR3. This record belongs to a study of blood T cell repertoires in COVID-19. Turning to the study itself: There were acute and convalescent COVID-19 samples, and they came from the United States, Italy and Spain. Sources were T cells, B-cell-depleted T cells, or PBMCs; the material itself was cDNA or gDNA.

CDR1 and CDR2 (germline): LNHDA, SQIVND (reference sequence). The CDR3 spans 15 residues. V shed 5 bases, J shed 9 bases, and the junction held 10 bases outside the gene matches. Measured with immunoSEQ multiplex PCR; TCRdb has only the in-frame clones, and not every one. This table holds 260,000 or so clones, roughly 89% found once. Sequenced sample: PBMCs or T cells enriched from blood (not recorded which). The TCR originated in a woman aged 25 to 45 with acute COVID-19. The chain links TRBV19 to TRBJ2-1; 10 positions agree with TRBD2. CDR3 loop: CASSPGGSGGSEQFF. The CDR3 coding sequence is TGTGCCAGTAGTCCCGGCGGTAGCGGGGGGTCTGAGCAGTTCTTC.